The rows below give T cell receptor beta chains drawn from one sample of a study of control samples from healthy donors and cancer patients. Clones were sequenced by immunoSEQ multiplex PCR, and TCRdb holds only the in-frame ones, with some missing. Recorded for this sample: about 200,000 clones. The specimen was blood. These receptor sequences come from a woman in her 30s in good health. Each CDR3 is given without its conserved first and last residue.

V gene,J gene,CDR3 protein
TRBV10-1,TRBJ2-1,ASTAGRSLSYNEQF
TRBV7-5,TRBJ1-3,ARSLSPKSDTGNTIY
TRBV4-1,TRBJ1-5,ASSPYRSGQPQH
TRBV27,TRBJ1-6,ASSLSTGAFNSPLH
TRBV10-1,TRBJ2-7,ASSLDREGSEQY
TRBV6-2/TRBV6-3,TRBJ2-3,ASSYLRGATDTQY
TRBV7-9,TRBJ2-3,ASIWDRAVRDTQY
TRBV19,TRBJ2-3,ASSISPSDTQY
TRBV7-2,TRBJ2-7,ASREQGGLDDEQY
TRBV3-1/TRBV3-2,TRBJ1-6,ASSQNRGRTPLH
TRBV7-2,TRBJ1-3,ASSPHLGISGNTIY
TRBV29-1,TRBJ2-1,SSKEGVEQF
TRBV4-1,TRBJ1-6,ASSQVQETRDNSPLH
TRBV3-1/TRBV3-2,TRBJ2-7,ASSPREVGEQY
TRBV7-9,TRBJ1-2,ASSLEGQSYGYT
TRBV19,TRBJ2-2,ASSWTSGEGGELF
TRBV18,TRBJ2-7,ASSPGRQGMAEQY
TRBV4-1,TRBJ1-2,ASSSPTGGAYGYT
TRBV7-2,TRBJ1-6,ASSLGYPGYTSNSPLH
TRBV25-1,TRBJ2-3,ASSEYVNGGASDTQY
TRBV5-1,TRBJ2-4,ASSLMEPGNIQY
TRBV10-3,TRBJ2-2,AISPFTGELF
TRBV9,TRBJ1-1,ASSPRGESTEAF
TRBV5-1,TRBJ2-7,ASSLSGAQY
TRBV7-9,TRBJ2-5,ASSLMGRQETQY
TRBV25-1,TRBJ2-7,ASRDRGTPYEQY
TRBV20-1,TRBJ1-1,SANRDMRAF
TRBV6-5,TRBJ1-2,ASSSQTYGYT
TRBV6-5,TRBJ2-3,ASKGTGGPDTQY
TRBV9,TRBJ2-7,ASSVGTGREQY
TRBV7-8,TRBJ2-5,ASSLTSGEETQY
TRBV5-5,TRBJ1-1,ASSLGAGSEAF
TRBV4-1,TRBJ1-3,ASSQDEGSASGNTIY
TRBV6-6,TRBJ1-2,ASSSEGGYT
TRBV5-1,TRBJ2-3,ASRALAGGPLDTQY
TRBV27,TRBJ1-1,ASSPRLNTEAF
TRBV7-9,TRBJ1-2,ASRPGQLFEDYGYT
TRBV6-5,TRBJ1-5,ASSLHPELQPQH
TRBV27,TRBJ1-2,ASGPDSTRNYGYT
TRBV6-4,TRBJ2-2,ASSDSGTSDTGELF
TRBV2,TRBJ2-3,ASSRLAGGRDTQY
TRBV6-4,TRBJ2-1,ASSDRAGEFNEQF
TRBV6-4,TRBJ2-6,ASSEGQGRANVLT
TRBV11-3,TRBJ2-1,ASSLGGVKQF
TRBV6-2/TRBV6-3,TRBJ2-4,ASSYEPHGTGRSKNIQY
TRBV7-2,TRBJ1-5,ASSRNSAGNSNQPQH
TRBV6-5,TRBJ2-7,ASSPIAGAAYEQY
TRBV7-2,TRBJ2-1,ASSLVSGTSGTNEQF
TRBV7-9,TRBJ1-1,ASSPGGSGTEAF
TRBV7-3,TRBJ2-1,ASSLGGGNEQF
TRBV5-1,TRBJ1-1,ASSLGGGYTEAF
TRBV6-5,TRBJ1-1,ASSYAGKTRAF